The sample holds one count of the clone carrying this TCR beta chain. Germline CDR1 is WSHSY and CDR2 is SAAADI. The CDR3 spans 14 residues. V shed 10 bases and J shed 4 bases, with 20 bases lying between them. Followed longitudinally, the Seattle patients had been enrolled during active infection. These data are taken from a study of blood T cell repertoires in COVID-19. Turning to the study itself: Sample material is recorded as cDNA or gDNA derived from T cells, B-cell-depleted T cells, or PBMCs.

Produced via immunoSEQ multiplex PCR; TCRdb's table is partial and in-frame only. The sample lists roughly 500,000 clones; roughly 89% were seen once. The source material was peripheral blood. The rearrangement joins TRBV10-2 to TRBJ2-7; D is possibly TRBD2 (7 bases). The source of this sequence is a young man with COVID-19, enrolled during active disease. The CDR3 spells CATSWGGLGYEQYF. In DNA form, the CDR3 reads TGCGCCACCTCTTGGGGGGGGCTTGGATACGAGCAGTACTTC.